This T cell receptor beta chain was recorded in a study of cytomegalovirus exposure and HLA in healthy donors. Trimming took 8 bases from V and 4 from J; bases not matched to a gene: 0. CDR1 and CDR2 (germline): SNHLY, FYNNEI. The CDR3 spans 12 residues. 60 Vbeta and 13 Jbeta primers were used in PCR. Sequencing used immunoSEQ multiplex PCR; TCRdb keeps in-frame clones, though not all of them. The sample has 70,000 to 100,000 clones; about two thirds are singletons. Sequenced material: PBMCs. The sequence came from a woman aged 50 to 60 in good health and CMV-seropositive. J is TRBJ1-2 and V is TRBV2; 11 nucleotides line up with TRBD1. CDR3 loop: CASGTGGYGYTF. The DNA for the CDR3 is TGTGCCAGCGGGACAGGGGGCTATGGCTACACCTTC.